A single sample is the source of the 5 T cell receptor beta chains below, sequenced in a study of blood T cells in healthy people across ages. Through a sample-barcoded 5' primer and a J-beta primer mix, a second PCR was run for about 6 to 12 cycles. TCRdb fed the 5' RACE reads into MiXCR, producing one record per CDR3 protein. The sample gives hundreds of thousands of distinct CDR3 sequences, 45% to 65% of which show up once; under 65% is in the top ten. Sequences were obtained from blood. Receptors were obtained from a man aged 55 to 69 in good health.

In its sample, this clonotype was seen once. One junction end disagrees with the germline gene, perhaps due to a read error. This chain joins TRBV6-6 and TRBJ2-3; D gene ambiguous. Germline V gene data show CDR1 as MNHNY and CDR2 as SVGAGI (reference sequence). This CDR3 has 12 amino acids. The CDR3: CASRAASDTKYF. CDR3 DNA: TGTGCCAGCCGGGCCGCTTCAGATACGAAGTATTTT.

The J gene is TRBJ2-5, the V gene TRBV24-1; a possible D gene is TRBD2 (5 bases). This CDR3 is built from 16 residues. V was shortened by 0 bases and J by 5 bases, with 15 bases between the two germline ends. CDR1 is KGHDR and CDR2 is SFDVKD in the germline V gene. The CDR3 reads CATSDLMGEGTETQYF. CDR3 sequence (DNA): TGTGCCACCAGTGATTTGATGGGAGAGGGAACGGAGACCCAGTACTTC.

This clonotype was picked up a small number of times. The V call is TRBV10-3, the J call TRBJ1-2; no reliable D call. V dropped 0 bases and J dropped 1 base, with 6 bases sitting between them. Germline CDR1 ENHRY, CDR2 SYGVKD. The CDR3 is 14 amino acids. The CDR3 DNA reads TGTGCCATCAGTGAGTCTGAAAATAACTATGGCTACACCTTC. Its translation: CAISESENNYGYTF.

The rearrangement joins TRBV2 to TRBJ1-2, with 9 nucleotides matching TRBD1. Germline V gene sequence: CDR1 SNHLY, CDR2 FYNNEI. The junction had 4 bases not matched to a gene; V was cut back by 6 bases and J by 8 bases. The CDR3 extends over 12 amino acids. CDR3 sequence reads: CASSGDREGYTF. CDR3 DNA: TGTGCCAGCAGCGGGGACAGGGAAGGCTACACCTTC. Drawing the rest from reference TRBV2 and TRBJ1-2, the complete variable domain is EPEVTQTPSHQVTQMGQEVILRCVPISNHLYFYWYRQILGQKVEFLVSFYNNEISEKSEIFDDQFSVERPDGSNFTLKIRSTKLEDSAMYFCASSGDREGYTFGSGTRLTVV.

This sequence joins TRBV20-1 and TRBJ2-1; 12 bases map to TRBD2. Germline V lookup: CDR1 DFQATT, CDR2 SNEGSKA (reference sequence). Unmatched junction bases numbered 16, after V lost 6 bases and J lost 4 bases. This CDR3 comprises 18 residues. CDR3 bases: TGCAGTGCCACCCGGCTAGCGGGAGGGGGTCGGTTGTACAATGAGCAGTTCTTC. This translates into CSATRLAGGGRLYNEQFF.